Listed here is a single TCR beta chain. The antigen is not known. The record originates from a study of response to subunit inactivated influenza vaccine. Study-level points and caveats: Every seasonal influenza vaccination brings in few new T cells, the authors suggested.

A single record per CDR3 protein comes from TCRdb applying MiXCR to the RT-PCR reads. The table includes about 500,000 distinct CDR3 sequences, around 7.7% detected once. V was cut by 0 bases and J by 7 bases, with 9 bases left in between. CDR1 is SGHAT and CDR2 is FQNNGV in the germline V gene. There are 14 residues in the CDR3. This receptor was taken from a man between 50 and 75 years old who received an inactivated influenza vaccine. The sequenced sample was PBMCs from blood, obtained less than 25 months after vaccination. V gene TRBV11-2 combines with J gene TRBJ2-2; D remains ambiguous. The CDR3 here is CASSLERLGGELFF. CDR3 nucleotide sequence: TGTGCCAGCAGCTTAGAGCGACTCGGCGGGGAGCTGTTTTTT. Supplemented by reference TRBV11-2 and TRBJ2-2, the full variable domain reads EAGVAQSPRYKIIEKRQSVAFWCNPISGHATLYWYQQILGQGPKLLIQFQNNGVVDDSQLPKDRFSAERLKGVDSTLKIQPAKLEDSAVYLCASSLERLGGELFFGEGSRLTVL.